A selection of T cell receptor beta chains follows, all from one sample in a study of cytomegalovirus exposure and HLA in healthy donors. Profiled with immunoSEQ multiplex PCR; TCRdb holds only in-frame clones, not every one. Of about 98,000 clones detected, approximately 87% appear once; the ten largest clones hold around 2.6%. Sequencing was performed on PBMCs. Receptor source: a middle-aged man in good health and CMV-seronegative. The CDR3 runs from the conserved cysteine through the conserved F or W. A D gene is named only where the DNA matches it firmly. For some rows the clone size is stated as once, few or many, or as a class when expanded; others skip it.

size: NA; V: TRBV19; J: TRBJ2-1; D: NA; CDR3: CASSSHWAQELNEQFF; DNA: TGTGCCAGTAGTAGTCATTGGGCTCAAGAGTTGAATGAGCAGTTCTTC
size: NA; V: TRBV7-9; J: TRBJ2-7; D: NA; CDR3: CASSADGNSYEQYF; DNA: TGTGCCAGCAGCGCGGACGGGAACTCCTACGAGCAGTACTTC
size: NA; V: TRBV6-5; J: TRBJ1-5; D: NA; CDR3: CASSRGDSNQPQHF; DNA: TGTGCCAGCAGCAGGGGAGATAGCAATCAGCCCCAGCATTTT
size: NA; V: TRBV5-3; J: TRBJ1-5; D: NA; CDR3: CARSLYCQGRDQPQHF; DNA: TGCGCCAGAAGCTTGTATTGCCAGGGAAGGGATCAGCCCCAGCATTTT
size: NA; V: TRBV5-4; J: TRBJ2-5; D: NA; CDR3: CASRPGGRETQYF; DNA: TGTGCCAGCAGGCCCGGGGGAAGGGAGACCCAGTACTTC
size: NA; V: TRBV19; J: TRBJ1-4; D: NA; CDR3: CASSTRLLPNEKLFF; DNA: TGTGCCAGTAGTACACGATTACTCCCCAATGAAAAACTGTTTTTT
size: NA; V: TRBV5-6; J: TRBJ2-7; D: NA; CDR3: CASSGGTVGYEQYF; DNA: TGTGCCAGCAGCGGAGGGACAGTTGGGTACGAGCAGTACTTC
size: NA; V: TRBV6-6; J: TRBJ1-2; D: TRBD1; CDR3: CASSYRDRPNYGYTF; DNA: TGTGCCAGCAGTTACCGGGACAGACCCAACTATGGCTACACCTTC
size: NA; V: TRBV5-1; J: TRBJ1-1; D: NA; CDR3: CASSSTGLGNTEAFF; DNA: TGCGCCAGCAGCTCGACGGGACTCGGGAACACTGAAGCTTTCTTT
size: NA; V: TRBV6-1; J: TRBJ1-1; D: NA; CDR3: CASSDRGHTEAFF; DNA: TGTGCCAGCAGTGACAGGGGTCACACTGAAGCTTTCTTT
size: NA; V: TRBV2; J: TRBJ2-7; D: TRBD1; CDR3: CASTTGGQGTYEQYF; DNA: TGTGCCAGCACTACGGGGGGACAGGGCACCTACGAGCAGTACTTC
size: few; V: TRBV6-6; J: TRBJ2-7; D: NA; CDR3: CASSRRGGEGAYEQYF; DNA: TGTGCCAGCAGCCGAAGAGGGGGGGAGGGAGCCTACGAGCAGTACTTC
size: NA; V: TRBV2; J: TRBJ1-3; D: TRBD1; CDR3: CASTGQGQSGNTIYF; DNA: TGTGCCAGCACCGGACAGGGTCAATCTGGAAACACCATATATTTT
size: NA; V: TRBV19; J: TRBJ1-2; D: NA; CDR3: CASSMGRSHGYTF; DNA: TGTGCCAGTAGTATGGGCAGGTCCCATGGCTACACCTTC
size: NA; V: TRBV19; J: TRBJ1-6; D: NA; CDR3: CASRWAHNSPLHF; DNA: TGTGCCAGTAGATGGGCGCATAATTCACCCCTCCACTTT
size: NA; V: TRBV11-2; J: TRBJ2-3; D: TRBD1; CDR3: CASSRRTGGATGTDTQYF; DNA: TGTGCCAGCAGCCGACGGACAGGGGGCGCGACAGGCACAGATACGCAGTATTTT
size: NA; V: TRBV6-6; J: TRBJ2-3; D: NA; CDR3: CASSRGSGLTDTQYF; DNA: TGTGCCAGCAGCCGGGGGAGCGGGCTCACAGATACGCAGTATTTT
size: NA; V: TRBV27; J: TRBJ2-5; D: NA; CDR3: CASRETQGGRGETQYF; DNA: TGTGCCAGCAGAGAGACGCAGGGGGGCAGGGGAGAGACCCAGTACTTC
size: NA; V: TRBV30; J: TRBJ2-1; D: TRBD2; CDR3: CAWSVLLGAGGEQFF; DNA: TGTGCCTGGAGTGTATTGTTAGGGGCCGGGGGGGAGCAGTTCTTC
size: NA; V: TRBV7-2; J: TRBJ2-1; D: NA; CDR3: CASILRAGLSSYNEQFF; DNA: TGTGCCAGCATCTTGAGGGCGGGTCTAAGCTCCTACAATGAGCAGTTCTTC
size: NA; V: TRBV7-3; J: TRBJ1-1; D: NA; CDR3: CASSLIGGGTEAFF; DNA: TGTGCCAGCAGCTTGATTGGTGGCGGGACTGAAGCTTTCTTT
size: NA; V: TRBV2; J: TRBJ2-7; D: NA; CDR3: CASPGPYEQYF; DNA: TGTGCCAGCCCCGGTCCCTACGAGCAGTACTTC
size: NA; V: TRBV9; J: TRBJ2-7; D: TRBD2; CDR3: CASSPPGGDHYYEQYF; DNA: TGTGCCAGCAGCCCCCCCGGGGGGGACCATTACTACGAGCAGTACTTC
size: NA; V: TRBV6-5; J: TRBJ2-6; D: NA; CDR3: CASRFESSGANVLTF; DNA: TGTGCCAGCAGATTTGAGTCCTCTGGGGCCAACGTCCTGACTTTC
size: NA; V: TRBV14; J: TRBJ1-6; D: NA; CDR3: CASSISYNSPLHF; DNA: TGTGCCAGCAGTATTTCCTATAATTCACCCCTCCACTTT
size: NA; V: TRBV29-1; J: TRBJ1-4; D: NA; CDR3: CSVAAGRANEKLFF; DNA: TGCAGCGTTGCCGCAGGGAGGGCGAATGAAAAACTGTTTTTT
size: NA; V: TRBV27; J: TRBJ2-2; D: NA; CDR3: CASRGTSNTGELFF; DNA: TGTGCCAGTCGTGGGACATCGAACACCGGGGAGCTGTTTTTT
size: NA; V: TRBV7-2; J: TRBJ2-3; D: NA; CDR3: CASSFGTPKTDTQYF; DNA: TGTGCCAGCAGCTTCGGGACTCCAAAAACAGATACGCAGTATTTT
size: NA; V: TRBV6-6; J: TRBJ2-5; D: TRBD2; CDR3: CASSTTSGQETQYF; DNA: TGTGCCAGCAGCACGACTAGCGGCCAAGAGACCCAGTACTTC
size: NA; V: TRBV7-2; J: TRBJ2-5; D: NA; CDR3: CASSLRLAETQETQYF; DNA: TGTGCCAGCAGCTTAAGGCTAGCAGAGACCCAAGAGACCCAGTACTTC
size: medium-sized; V: TRBV5-6; J: TRBJ2-7; D: TRBD1; CDR3: CASSAHPRTGVGYEQYF; DNA: TGTGCCAGCAGCGCCCACCCCCGGACAGGGGTAGGCTACGAGCAGTACTTC
size: NA; V: TRBV7-9; J: TRBJ1-1; D: NA; CDR3: CASSLESTGLAFF; DNA: TGTGCCAGCAGCTTAGAGAGCACAGGGTTAGCTTTCTTT
size: NA; V: TRBV19; J: TRBJ1-5; D: NA; CDR3: CASSIAYSYSNQPQHF; DNA: TGTGCCAGTAGTATAGCTTACAGCTATAGCAATCAGCCCCAGCATTTT
size: NA; V: TRBV6-5; J: TRBJ1-2; D: TRBD1; CDR3: CASSYSGQGKIGYTF; DNA: TGTGCCAGCAGTTACTCCGGACAGGGGAAGATAGGCTACACCTTC
size: NA; V: TRBV29-1; J: TRBJ1-6; D: NA; CDR3: CSAREGGDSPLHF; DNA: TGCAGCGCCCGAGAGGGTGGGGATTCACCCCTCCACTTT
size: few; V: TRBV7-3; J: TRBJ2-3; D: NA; CDR3: CASSLSSSSDTQYF; DNA: TGTGCCAGCAGCTTATCGTCCTCGTCAGATACGCAGTATTTT
size: NA; V: TRBV5-1; J: TRBJ1-1; D: NA; CDR3: CASRRPKVDTEAFF; DNA: TGCGCCAGCAGGCGCCCCAAAGTGGACACTGAAGCTTTCTTT
size: NA; V: TRBV7-9; J: TRBJ1-4; D: TRBD1; CDR3: CASSLSSRGTGGEKLFF; DNA: TGTGCCAGCAGCTTAAGCTCGCGGGGGACAGGGGGCGAAAAACTGTTTTTT
size: NA; V: TRBV9; J: TRBJ2-7; D: NA; CDR3: CASSVAEGDSSYEQYF; DNA: TGTGCCAGCAGCGTAGCGGAGGGGGACAGCTCCTACGAGCAGTACTTC
size: NA; V: TRBV15; J: TRBJ2-3; D: TRBD2; CDR3: CATSRAERGVADTQYF; DNA: TGTGCCACCAGCAGAGCTGAGCGGGGGGTCGCAGATACGCAGTATTTT
size: few; V: TRBV27; J: TRBJ2-7; D: TRBD1; CDR3: CASSVPGQGTYEQYF; DNA: TGTGCCAGCAGTGTACCGGGACAGGGAACCTACGAGCAGTACTTC
size: NA; V: TRBV2; J: TRBJ1-2; D: NA; CDR3: CASSPGVANYGYTF; DNA: TGTGCCAGCAGCCCCGGGGTTGCGAACTATGGCTACACCTTC
size: NA; V: TRBV6-1; J: TRBJ2-3; D: TRBD2; CDR3: CASSEARTSGGTDTQYF; DNA: TGTGCCAGCAGTGAAGCCCGGACTAGCGGGGGCACAGATACGCAGTATTTT
size: NA; V: TRBV7-2; J: TRBJ1-1; D: NA; CDR3: CASSLEVQYTEAFF; DNA: TGTGCCAGCAGCTTAGAAGTACAATACACTGAAGCTTTCTTT
size: NA; V: TRBV15; J: TRBJ2-3; D: NA; CDR3: CATSSQPRGITDTQYF; DNA: TGTGCCACCAGCAGCCAGCCGCGGGGCATAACAGATACGCAGTATTTT
size: NA; V: TRBV5-6; J: TRBJ2-7; D: NA; CDR3: CASSLQGPYEQYF; DNA: TGTGCCAGCAGCTTGCAGGGCCCCTACGAGCAGTACTTC
size: NA; V: TRBV11-2; J: TRBJ2-1; D: NA; CDR3: CASSLDPGLSNEQFF; DNA: TGTGCCAGCAGCTTAGATCCTGGGCTATCCAATGAGCAGTTCTTC
size: NA; V: TRBV4-1; J: TRBJ1-2; D: NA; CDR3: CASRRQPGTRYGYTF; DNA: TGCGCCAGCAGGCGTCAACCCGGGACACGGTATGGCTACACCTTC
size: NA; V: TRBV11-2; J: TRBJ2-7; D: TRBD1; CDR3: CASSPGQGAFYEQYF; DNA: TGTGCCAGCAGCCCCGGACAGGGGGCGTTTTACGAGCAGTACTTC
size: NA; V: TRBV11-2; J: TRBJ2-7; D: NA; CDR3: CASSLGGSVRGYEQYF; DNA: TGTGCCAGCAGCTTAGGGGGAAGTGTCAGGGGCTACGAGCAGTACTTC
size: NA; V: TRBV27; J: TRBJ2-5; D: TRBD2; CDR3: CASSSYYSGGDQETQYF; DNA: TGTGCCAGCAGTTCATACTATAGCGGGGGCGACCAAGAGACCCAGTACTTC
size: NA; V: TRBV6-5; J: TRBJ2-1; D: TRBD1; CDR3: CASSYSRDRGYNEQFF; DNA: TGTGCCAGCAGTTACTCGCGGGACAGGGGATACAATGAGCAGTTCTTC
size: NA; V: TRBV7-6; J: TRBJ2-3; D: TRBD2; CDR3: CASSSNSGTSGEYTDTQYF; DNA: TGTGCCAGCAGCTCCAACTCCGGGACTAGCGGGGAATACACAGATACGCAGTATTTT